The T cell receptor beta chain under discussion was sequenced for a study of blood T cells in healthy people across ages. Study findings and constraints: Researchers said unsorted PBMCs prevented a conclusive naive versus antigen-experienced comparison. The study lacked donor CMV status, which possibly confounded expanded clonotype changes. As age increased, TCR beta diversity per million T cells fell in a roughly linear fashion.

Combining a sample-barcoded 5' primer with a J-beta primer mix, a second PCR ran for about 6 to 12 cycles. Each cDNA was tagged by a template-switch adaptor containing 12 random nucleotides. TCRdb re-called the 5' RACE reads with MiXCR, one entry per CDR3 protein. The table shows about 770,000 distinct CDR3 sequences, with about 42% occurring only once. The CDR3 extends over 12 amino acids. V was clipped by 5 bases and J by 9 bases, with 14 bases between them. Germline CDR1 is DFQATT and CDR2 is SNEGSKA (reference sequence). The table lists this clonotype with a few counts. Its antigen is not known. The TCR originated in a man between 60 and 75 years old in good health. The sample taken for sequencing was blood. V is TRBV20-1 and J is TRBJ2-1; D may be TRBD2 (7 bases). The DNA of the CDR3 is TGCAGTGCTCGAGGGGGGGCCGGTGAGCAGTTCTTC. Residues: CSARGGAGEQFF.